The 20 T cell receptor beta chains presented below share a single source sample, sequenced in a study of blood T cell repertoires in COVID-19. Sequenced by immunoSEQ multiplex PCR; TCRdb stores in-frame clones only, minus some. Among some 460,000 clones listed, about nine tenths were seen once. Sequenced material: PBMCs or T cells enriched from blood (not recorded which). The receptor source for this set is a woman under 30 who had recovered from COVID-19.

This clone showed up just once. The chain links TRBV2 to TRBJ2-6; TRBD1 matches 7 bases. CDR3 length: 17 residues. Per germline, CDR1 SNHLY and CDR2 FYNNEI. The V segment lost 1 base and the J segment 0 bases; nucleotides outside the gene matches: 3. CDR3 loop: CASSEDRGLSGANVLTF. For the CDR3, the DNA is TGTGCCAGCAGTGAAGACAGGGGCCTCTCTGGGGCCAACGTCCTGACTTTC.

The chain joins TRBV19 to TRBJ1-2, with 7 bases identical to TRBD1. The CDR3 is made up of 13 amino acids. V was pared by 10 bases and J by 4 bases, with 9 bases of the junction left unmatched. Per germline, CDR1 LNHDA and CDR2 SQIVND (reference sequence). The CDR3 loop reads CATKQGSGYGYTF. CDR3 sequence (DNA): TGTGCCACGAAACAGGGGTCCGGCTATGGCTACACCTTC.

The gene calls are TRBV19 and TRBJ2-3, with TRBD1 identical over 8 bases. Germline CDR1 LNHDA, CDR2 SQIVND (reference sequence). The V and J ends lost 5 bases and 1 base, in that order; junction bases with no gene match: 5. The CDR3 has 15 residues. The CDR3 here is CASSRQGMGTDTQYF. CDR3 coding DNA: TGTGCCAGTAGTCGACAGGGGATGGGCACAGATACGCAGTATTTT. Variable domain in full (rest from reference TRBV19 and TRBJ2-3): DGGITQSPKYLFRKEGQNVTLSCEQNLNHDAMYWYRQDPGQGLRLIYYSQIVNDFQKGDIAEGYSVSREKKESFPLTVTSAQKNPTAFYLCASSRQGMGTDTQYFGPGTRLTVL.

The V call is TRBV2, the J call TRBJ1-3; D remains ambiguous. CDR3 length equals 13 residues. Trimming pared 1 base from V and 2 bases from J, leaving 3 bases between. The germline CDR1 and CDR2 sequences are SNHLY and FYNNEI. The CDR3: CASSEGPGNTIYF. Here the CDR3 DNA reads TGTGCCAGCAGTGAAGGGCCTGGAAACACCATATATTTT. The full variable domain, with the rest looked up from reference TRBV2 and TRBJ1-3, is EPEVTQTPSHQVTQMGQEVILRCVPISNHLYFYWYRQILGQKVEFLVSFYNNEISEKSEIFDDQFSVERPDGSNFTLKIRSTKLEDSAMYFCASSEGPGNTIYFGEGSWLTVV.

The V gene is TRBV5-1, the J gene TRBJ2-1; 8 nucleotides line up with TRBD2. The germline V gene encodes CDR1 SGHRS and CDR2 YFSETQ. The CDR3 is 14 residues long. Germline trimming cut 3 bases from V and 4 bases from J; bases unmatched to any gene: 3. DNA of the CDR3: TGCGCCAGCAGCTATAGCGGGGATTACAATGAGCAGTTCTTC. This sequence encodes CASSYSGDYNEQFF.

J is TRBJ2-1 and V is TRBV5-1, with a possible D match to TRBD1 (6 bases). CDR1 is SGHRS, CDR2 YFSETQ, per germline. The CDR3 has 18 amino acids. V was pared by 4 bases and J by 7 bases, with 27 bases between. The CDR3 sequence is CASSPVAGLKGGMNEQFF. CDR3 DNA sequence: TGCGCCAGCAGCCCTGTTGCCGGACTCAAAGGGGGTATGAATGAGCAGTTCTTC.

The V and J genes are TRBV14 and TRBJ2-2; TRBD1 matches 8 bases. Trimming removed 0 bases from V and 4 bases from J; junction bases left unmatched: 10. Germline CDR1 reads SGHDN; CDR2 reads FVKESK. The length of the CDR3 is 18 residues. CDR3 bases: TGTGCCAGCAGCCAAGACCTTACAGGGGGGTTGACCACCGGGGAGCTGTTTTTT. Amino acids: CASSQDLTGGLTTGELFF.

This clone was counted a single time. The V and J genes are TRBV4-2 and TRBJ1-6; unclear D gene. V lost 0 bases, J lost 8 bases, and 11 bases lay in between. The germline V gene encodes CDR1 LGHNA and CDR2 YNFKEQ. The length of the CDR3 is 15 residues. CDR3 sequence (DNA): TGTGCCAGCAGCCAAGAGGACCGCGGGGATTCACCCCTCCACTTT. This encodes CASSQEDRGDSPLHF.

For this clone: This may stem from a read error, because a much larger clone lies one nucleotide away. The V call is TRBV7-2, the J call TRBJ1-1; a possible D gene is TRBD1 (6 bases). This CDR3 region has 13 residues. V shed 1 base and J shed 3 bases, with 6 bases lying between them. CDR1 is SGHTA, CDR2 FQGNSA, per germline. CDR3: CASSLDRDTEAFF. CDR3 bases: TGTGCCAGCAGCTTAGACAGGGACACTGAAGCTTTCTTT.

The CDR3 reads CASSRGQENYGYTF. In DNA, the CDR3 is TGTGCCAGCAGCCGGGGACAGGAAAACTATGGCTACACCTTC. The rearrangement joins TRBV3-1 (or the pseudogene TRBV3-2) to TRBJ1-2; 8 bases are shared with TRBD1. The CDR3 covers 14 residues. Germline V gene lookup returns CDR1 LGHDT and CDR2 YNNKEL (reference sequence). V lost 4 bases, J lost 2 bases, and 3 bases stayed unmatched.

V gene TRBV6-4 combines with J gene TRBJ2-3; D unresolved. V was pared by 3 bases and J by 1 base, with 8 bases between. The CDR3 has 14 amino acids. The germline CDR1 and CDR2 sequences are MRHNA and SNTAGT. The CDR3 spells CASSEGRGTDTQYF. In DNA form, the CDR3 reads TGTGCCAGCAGTGAGGGTCGGGGCACAGATACGCAGTATTTT.

The V gene is TRBV5-8, the J gene TRBJ2-7; TRBD1 matches 7 bases. The CDR3 totals 14 residues. The germline V gene encodes CDR1 SGHTS and CDR2 YDEGEE. The trim removed 3 bases at V and 5 bases at J, leaving 8 bases unmatched. CDR3 sequence: CASSWRTGIDEQYF. DNA of the CDR3: TGTGCCAGCAGCTGGCGGACAGGAATCGACGAGCAGTACTTC. The full variable domain, with the rest looked up from reference TRBV5-8 and TRBJ2-7, is EAGVTQSPTHLIKTRGQQATLRCSPISGHTSVYWYQQALGLGLQFLLWYDEGEERNRGNFPPRFSGRQFPNYSSELNVNALELEDSALYLCASSWRTGIDEQYFGPGTRLTVT.

As concerns this clone: The junction does not match germline at one end; this may be a read error. V is TRBV12-5 and J is TRBJ1-2, with D maybe TRBD1 (6 bases). Germline-derived CDR1 and CDR2 are LGHNT and FRNRAP. This CDR3 is built from 16 residues. The CDR3 nucleotides are TGTGCTAGTGATTTGAAAACCCCGACAGGCCGTAATGGCTACACCTTC. Encoded protein: CASDLKTPTGRNGYTF.

The chain has TRBV9 and TRBJ1-1, with 8 bases that match TRBD1. With 6 bases clipped from V and 5 bases from J, the junction kept 24 bases outside the gene matches. The CDR3 spans 19 residues. Germline V gives CDR1 SGDLS, CDR2 YYNGEE. CDR3 loop: CASTASSPPQGAKRTEAFF. Written as DNA, the CDR3 is TGTGCCAGCACCGCCTCGTCCCCACCTCAGGGGGCAAAGCGGACTGAAGCTTTCTTT.

The chain combines TRBV30 with TRBJ2-7; 10 bases map to TRBD1. V dropped 2 bases and J dropped 2; count of bases not matched to a gene: 3. The CDR3 loop spans 14 amino acids. Germline V gene sequence: CDR1 GTSNPN, CDR2 SVGIG (reference sequence). CDR3 in amino acids: CAWSRTGGAYEQYF. The CDR3 DNA reads as TGTGCCTGGAGTAGGACAGGGGGAGCCTACGAGCAGTACTTC.

V is TRBV11-2 and J is TRBJ1-5, with D possibly being TRBD1 (6 bases). Trimming took 1 base from V and 7 from J, leaving 11 bases between them. Germline V gene lookup returns CDR1 SGHAT and CDR2 FQNNGV. The CDR3 contains 14 residues. DNA for the CDR3: TGTGCCAGCAGCTTAGGTAGGGGGTTCCAGCCCCAGCATTTT. As protein: CASSLGRGFQPQHF. Full variable domain (outside the CDR3, taken from reference TRBV11-2 and TRBJ1-5): EAGVAQSPRYKIIEKRQSVAFWCNPISGHATLYWYQQILGQGPKLLIQFQNNGVVDDSQLPKDRFSAERLKGVDSTLKIQPAKLEDSAVYLCASSLGRGFQPQHFGDGTRLSIL.

The chain has TRBV9 and TRBJ1-2, with TRBD1 as a possible D gene (6 bases). V lost 0 bases, J lost 4 bases, and 16 bases lay in between. The CDR3 is 16 amino acids. Germline V gene data show CDR1 as SGDLS and CDR2 as YYNGEE. CDR3: CASSVVEDSHFYGYTF. The DNA for the CDR3 is TGTGCCAGCAGCGTAGTTGAGGACAGCCACTTCTATGGCTACACCTTC.

This rearrangement joins TRBV18 to TRBJ1-1, with D perhaps matching TRBD1 (6 bases). With 5 bases removed from V and 1 base from J, the gap between germline ends came to 14 bases. Germline assignment: CDR1 KGHSH and CDR2 LQKENI. The CDR3 loop spans 15 amino acids. The CDR3 region is CASSAIRGPNTEAFF. CDR3 bases: TGTGCCAGCTCAGCGATCAGGGGCCCGAACACTGAAGCTTTCTTT.

The chain has TRBV2 and TRBJ2-7, with D uncertain. The CDR3 loop spans 15 amino acids. CDR1 SNHLY and CDR2 FYNNEI come from the germline V gene. Trimming shortened V by 1 base and J by 0 bases, and 10 bases separated the two germline ends. The CDR3 is CASSEEAHVSYEQYF. In nucleotides, the CDR3 is TGTGCCAGCAGTGAAGAAGCCCACGTCTCCTACGAGCAGTACTTC.

The chain carries TRBV11-3 and TRBJ2-1; TRBD2 might be the D (7 bases). CDR3 length: 16 amino acids. The V and J ends lost 5 bases and 8 bases respectively, with 22 bases between them. The germline CDR1 and CDR2 sequences are SGHNT and YENEEA. The CDR3 is CASSPWGGPGVDEQFF. The DNA for the CDR3 is TGTGCCAGCAGCCCCTGGGGGGGGCCGGGAGTGGATGAGCAGTTCTTC.